These T cell receptor beta chains were read from a single sample in a study of T cell clonotyping in hematopoietic cell transplantation. Clones were sequenced by immunoSEQ multiplex PCR, and TCRdb holds only the in-frame ones, with some missing. This sample yields about 12,000 clones, of which 70% to 85% are seen a single time; approximately 5% belongs to the top ten. The specimen comprised PBMCs, sampled 100 days after allogeneic stem cell transplant. The origin of the receptors is a female patient in her 40s who had an allogeneic stem cell transplant from a related donor, so T cells may come from the graft donor. Some clones in this sample may be carry-over from other donors' samples. The CDR3 runs from the conserved cysteine through the conserved F or W. Fields, in order: D gene, J gene, clone size, V gene, CDR3 protein, CDR3 DNA. A D gene is named only where the DNA matches it firmly. Clone size is not always given. Where it is, it says once, few, many or a class for expanded clones.

D: -; J: TRBJ1-2; size: -; V: TRBV19; CDR3: CASSILDSRGYTF; DNA: TGTGCCAGTAGTATACTGGACAGTCGAGGCTACACCTTC
D: -; J: TRBJ1-2; size: -; V: TRBV7-2; CDR3: CASSLTQDYGYTF; DNA: TGTGCCAGCAGCTTGACACAGGACTATGGCTACACCTTC
D: -; J: TRBJ1-4; size: -; V: TRBV7-6; CDR3: CASSTASGAEGEKLFF; DNA: TGTGCCAGCAGCACCGCGTCGGGGGCTGAGGGAGAAAAACTGTTTTTT
D: -; J: TRBJ2-5; size: -; V: TRBV30; CDR3: CAWSPSQETQYF; DNA: TGTGCCTGGAGTCCCAGCCAAGAGACCCAGTACTTC
D: -; J: TRBJ2-7; size: -; V: TRBV6-5; CDR3: CASSKPGQNEQYF; DNA: TGTGCCAGCAGTAAGCCGGGACAAAACGAGCAGTACTTC
D: TRBD1; J: TRBJ2-2; size: -; V: TRBV6-4; CDR3: CASSRSGTGITGELFF; DNA: TGTGCCAGCAGCCGATCCGGGACAGGGATCACCGGGGAGCTGTTTTTT
D: TRBD1; J: TRBJ1-4; size: medium-sized; V: TRBV2; CDR3: CASSGTARGLEKLFF; DNA: TGTGCCAGCAGTGGAACGGCCAGGGGGCTTGAAAAACTGTTTTTT
D: -; J: TRBJ1-2; size: -; V: TRBV6-1; CDR3: CASRRREGGEGYTF; DNA: TGTGCCAGCAGGAGGAGGGAGGGAGGAGAAGGCTACACCTTC
D: -; J: TRBJ1-6; size: -; V: TRBV25-1; CDR3: CASSADSGRTNSPLHF; DNA: TGTGCCAGCAGCGCCGATTCGGGGCGGACCAATTCACCCCTCCACTTT
D: TRBD1; J: TRBJ1-1; size: -; V: TRBV27; CDR3: CASSLHRGSAEAFF; DNA: TGTGCCAGCAGTTTACACAGGGGTAGTGCTGAAGCTTTCTTT
D: -; J: TRBJ2-2; size: -; V: TRBV28; CDR3: CASTHRAIAGELFF; DNA: TGTGCCAGCACCCACCGGGCGATCGCCGGGGAGCTGTTTTTT
D: -; J: TRBJ1-2; size: -; V: TRBV28; CDR3: CASILRTDGYTF; DNA: TGTGCCAGCATCCTGCGGACAGACGGCTACACCTTC
D: TRBD1; J: TRBJ2-5; size: once; V: TRBV30; CDR3: CAWSADRVQETQYF; DNA: TGTGCCTGGAGTGCGGACAGGGTGCAAGAGACCCAGTACTTC
D: -; J: TRBJ2-7; size: -; V: TRBV9; CDR3: CASSVGVGYSYEQYF; DNA: TGTGCCAGCAGCGTAGGGGTGGGGTACTCCTACGAGCAGTACTTC
D: TRBD2; J: TRBJ2-7; size: -; V: TRBV4-1; CDR3: CASSHEAGGPREQYF; DNA: TGCGCCAGCAGCCATGAAGCGGGAGGGCCTCGCGAGCAGTACTTC
D: TRBD1; J: TRBJ2-7; size: -; V: TRBV19; CDR3: CASSDRGGLGEQYF; DNA: TGTGCCAGTAGCGACAGGGGTGGTCTAGGCGAGCAGTACTTC
D: TRBD1; J: TRBJ1-2; size: -; V: TRBV25-1; CDR3: CASSVDRAGYTF; DNA: TGTGCCAGCAGTGTGGACAGGGCTGGCTACACCTTC